This T cell receptor beta chain stems from a study of regulatory T cells in long-lasting Graves disease. Study results and limitations: Fewer public clonotypes were shared by new patients (just under 1,000) than by persistent patients (approximately 2,700).

Construction of TCR beta libraries relied on iRepertoire HTBI primers and on Arm-PCR targeting CDR3 regions. Each CDR3 protein is one row after TCRdb ran MiXCR on the multiplex PCR reads. The table lists about 560,000 distinct CDR3 sequences, about 16% of them singletons. This CDR3 region has 12 residues. V trimming: 5 bases; J trimming: 4 bases; junction bases outside the gene matches: 1. CDR1 is MNHEY and CDR2 is SMNVEV in the germline V gene (reference sequence). Time point given: newly diagnosed GD, antithyroid drugs for less than 3 months. RNA from PBMCs was the source of the TCR library. Graves' disease diagnoses followed American Thyroid Association guidelines. This clonotype was seen repeatedly, ten times or more. The antigen is undetermined. The same data also contributed to another study, on T cells in Graves' hyperthyroidism and ophthalmopathy. That source adds: In the first-round RT-PCR of the TCR CDR3, the HTBI primer set was used. Ophthalmopathy was separated from stable hyperthyroidism by a 13 V-J model.

This TCR derives from a man younger than 35 with Graves disease. The rearrangement joins TRBV27 to TRBJ1-1, with TRBD1 matching 7 bases. Source: peripheral blood mononuclear cells (PBMCs), taken at new diagnosis, from a patient treated with antithyroid drugs. CDR3 residues: CASSAGGTEAFF. In DNA, the CDR3 is TGTGCCAGCAGTGCAGGGGGCACTGAAGCTTTCTTT.